The entry below gives a single TCR beta chain sequence along with its context. Assay: immunoSEQ multiplex PCR; the TCRdb copy retains only in-frame clones and omits some. The data contain approximately 350,000 clones, over 80% of them singletons. The ends were cut back, 2 bases at V and 2 bases at J, with 15 bases in the middle. CDR1 is LGHDT, CDR2 YNNKEL, per germline (reference sequence). The CDR3 has 16 residues. Allocation to cohorts depended on clinical history reported by the participants. This record comes from a study of blood T cell repertoires in COVID-19. Material for sequencing was PBMCs or T cells enriched from blood (not recorded which). The sequence was collected from a woman aged 45-65 years who had recovered from COVID-19. This chain connects TRBV3-1 (or the pseudogene TRBV3-2) to TRBJ1-2; D call uncertain. CDR3 protein: CASSQPRGGVNYGYTF. In DNA form, the CDR3 reads TGTGCCAGCAGCCAACCCCGGGGAGGCGTAAACTATGGCTACACCTTC.